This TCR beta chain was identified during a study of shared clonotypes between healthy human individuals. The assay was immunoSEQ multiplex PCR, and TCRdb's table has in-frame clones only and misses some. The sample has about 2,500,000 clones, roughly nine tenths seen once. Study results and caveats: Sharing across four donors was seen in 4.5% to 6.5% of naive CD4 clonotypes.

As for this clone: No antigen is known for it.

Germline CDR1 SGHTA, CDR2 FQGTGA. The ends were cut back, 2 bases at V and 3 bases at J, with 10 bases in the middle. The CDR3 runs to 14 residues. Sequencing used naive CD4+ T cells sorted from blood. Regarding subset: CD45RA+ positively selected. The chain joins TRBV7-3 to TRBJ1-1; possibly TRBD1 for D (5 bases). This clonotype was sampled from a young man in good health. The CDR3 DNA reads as TGTGCCAGCAGCTTATTTGGGGGTCACACTGAAGCTTTCTTT. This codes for CASSLFGGHTEAFF.